This record looks at one T cell receptor beta chain sequence and its context. As yet, its antigen is unknown. V was shortened by 0 bases and J by 4 bases, with 8 bases between the two germline ends. This CDR3 comprises 14 residues. Germline V CDR1 and CDR2: SGDLS, YYNGEE. This record comes from a study of vaccination effects on CD4 cells after COVID-19. TCRdb's copy holds only in-frame clones and misses some; the assay was immunoSEQ multiplex PCR. In the table there are tens of thousands of clones, 77% of which are singletons. Expansion of antigen-specific CD4+ T cells with viral peptide pools was carried out by the ViraFEST assay before sequencing. With more than 9 days of culture completed, CD4+ T cells were isolated. Participants completed two doses of the BNT162b2 or mRNA-1273 vaccine. People in the vaccine group had not been infected with SARS-CoV-2 before, and their nucleocapsid antibodies were negative.

The chain carries TRBV9 and TRBJ2-1, with a tentative D call TRBD2 (6 bases). The sequences come from CD4+ T cells from PBMCs cultured with HCoV-OC43 spike peptides, collected after COVID-19 vaccination. Subset reported: HCoV-OC43 spike overlapping peptide pool stimulation. The TCR was taken from a human donor who received a COVID-19 vaccine. The CDR3: CASSVASGYNEQFF. The CDR3, as DNA: TGTGCCAGCAGCGTAGCCAGCGGGTACAATGAGCAGTTCTTC.